These 14 T cell receptor beta chains came from one sample sequenced in a study of T-cell memory formation after mild COVID-19. Via MiXCR, TCRdb re-called the 5' RACE reads, giving one row per CDR3 protein. The data contain 300,000 to 400,000 distinct CDR3 sequences, 25% to 30% of them singletons. Sequencing was carried out using PBMCs or a T cell subset sorted from them (not recorded which). All receptors derive from an adult woman who had mild COVID-19 (a few samples of this study predate the infection). Cell type and time point are not known.

This clonotype was observed a handful of times. The chain has TRBV7-9 and TRBJ2-3, with D maybe TRBD2 (6 bases). CDR3 size: 15 residues. The germline V gene encodes CDR1 SEHNR and CDR2 FQNEAQ (reference sequence). Trimming stripped 1 base from V and 2 bases from J, with 10 bases between. DNA of the CDR3: TGTGCCAGCAGCTTAGTAGCGGATTTCACAGATACGCAGTATTTT. It yields the protein CASSLVADFTDTQYF.

Only one count was recorded for this clonotype. The chain recombines TRBV19 with TRBJ2-3; 9 bases are a match to TRBD2. The germline gives CDR1 LNHDA, CDR2 SQIVND (reference sequence). The CDR3 is 17 amino acids. Losses at the gene ends were 1 base for V and 3 bases for J; bases not matched to a gene: 8. The CDR3: CASSIGAGGPRTDTQYF. As DNA, the CDR3 is TGTGCCAGTAGTATAGGGGCGGGAGGGCCTCGTACAGATACGCAGTATTTT.

This clonotype was seen a handful of times. The chain couples TRBV7-3 to TRBJ2-5, with TRBD2 identical over 8 bases. CDR1 and CDR2 (germline): SGHTA, FQGTGA. The CDR3 is 13 residues long. Unmatched junction bases numbered 4, after V lost 2 bases and J lost 8 bases. The CDR3 protein is CASSLDLAGTQYF. The CDR3, as DNA: TGTGCCAGCAGCTTAGACCTAGCGGGTACCCAGTACTTC.

This clonotype was counted a few times. J is TRBJ2-5 and V is TRBV12-3 or TRBV12-4; D is perhaps TRBD2 (5 bases). The CDR3 length is 14 residues. Trimming pared 5 bases from V and 5 bases from J, leaving 15 bases between. The CDR3 spells CASSIHRPGETQYF. In DNA, the CDR3 is TGTGCCAGCAGTATCCACCGACCGGGGGAGACCCAGTACTTC.

The chain uses TRBV12-3 or TRBV12-4 and TRBJ2-2, with no clear D. V lost 5 bases and J lost 0, with 10 bases in between. The CDR3 consists of 15 residues. The DNA for the CDR3 is TGTGCCAGCAGTCTCCAGGTCGCGAACACCGGGGAGCTGTTTTTT. This translates into CASSLQVANTGELFF.

This clonotype has just a few counts. The chain carries TRBV12-3 or TRBV12-4 and TRBJ2-7, with no clear D. V was trimmed by 4 bases and J by 2 bases, leaving 12 bases between them. The CDR3 extends over 14 amino acids. The CDR3 protein is CASSYPRYPYEQYF. The CDR3 DNA sequence: TGTGCCAGCAGTTACCCACGATATCCCTACGAGCAGTACTTC.

This clonotype was observed a few times. The chain is built from TRBV7-6 and TRBJ2-5; D not certain. Trimming removed 7 bases at V and 7 bases at J, with 13 bases between. Germline-derived CDR1 and CDR2 are SGHVS and FNYEAQ. The length of the CDR3 is 12 residues. For the CDR3, the DNA is TGTGCCAGCACCGCTGAGGTGGCGACCCAGTACTTC. Amino acid sequence: CASTAEVATQYF.

The chain employs TRBV7-6 and TRBJ2-2, with 7 bases identical to TRBD1. Looked up from germline, CDR1 is SGHVS and CDR2 is FNYEAQ. This CDR3 comprises 15 residues. V was pared by 4 bases and J by 6 bases, with 8 bases of the junction left unmatched. CDR3: CASSSRQGKPGELFF. The CDR3 DNA follows: TGTGCCAGCAGCTCCCGACAGGGAAAACCCGGGGAGCTGTTTTTT.

The rearrangement joins TRBV24-1 to TRBJ2-5, with D uncertain. The ends were cut back, 4 bases at V and 5 bases at J, with 19 bases in the middle. The CDR3 covers 16 residues. Germline-derived CDR1 and CDR2 are KGHDR and SFDVKD. The CDR3 sequence is CATSDTGGIFSETQYF. In DNA form, the CDR3 reads TGTGCCACCAGTGACACCGGTGGTATATTTAGCGAGACCCAGTACTTC.

This clonotype has just one count. The chain combines TRBV24-1 with TRBJ1-2, with D perhaps TRBD1 (5 bases). Trimming stripped 10 bases from V and 4 bases from J, with 24 bases between. CDR3 size: 16 residues. CDR1 and CDR2 from the germline V gene are KGHDR and SFDVKD. The CDR3 DNA reads as TGTGCCACGCGCGGAGTGGTGAGGGGATCATCCTATGGCTACACCTTC. As protein: CATRGVVRGSSYGYTF.

The V gene is TRBV11-2, the J gene TRBJ2-5; D is undetermined. CDR1 is SGHAT and CDR2 is FQNNGV in the germline V gene. V was cut by 1 base and J by 7 bases, with 22 bases left in between. This CDR3 spans 17 amino acids. The CDR3 sequence: CASSLGSFALGMGTQYF. The DNA of the CDR3 is TGTGCCAGCAGCTTAGGGTCGTTTGCCCTTGGGATGGGGACCCAGTACTTC.

This chain links TRBV7-6 with TRBJ2-5; 7 bases are a match to TRBD1. J lost 5 bases, V lost 4 bases, and 10 bases had no gene match. The CDR3 covers 15 residues. From germline, CDR1 is SGHVS and CDR2 FNYEAQ. The CDR3 loop is CASSSGQEAFETQYF. The CDR3 DNA is TGTGCCAGCAGCTCTGGACAGGAGGCATTTGAGACCCAGTACTTC.

The chain links TRBV3-1 to TRBJ2-7; tentative D call: TRBD1 (6 bases). CDR3 length equals 15 residues. Germline assignment: CDR1 LGHDT and CDR2 YNNKEL (reference sequence). V lost 1 base and J 1 base, leaving 11 bases between the germline ends. Written as DNA, the CDR3 is TGTGCCAGCAGCCAAGTGACAGGAAGATCCTACGAGCAGTACTTC. This translates into CASSQVTGRSYEQYF.

The gene calls are TRBV30 and TRBJ1-3; unclear D gene. Germline V gene data show CDR1 as GTSNPN and CDR2 as SVGIG (reference sequence). With 4 bases removed from V and 0 bases from J, the gap between germline ends came to 4 bases. The CDR3 contains 12 residues. The CDR3 nucleotides read TGTGCCTGGAAGGGCTCTGGAAACACCATATATTTT. Amino acids: CAWKGSGNTIYF.